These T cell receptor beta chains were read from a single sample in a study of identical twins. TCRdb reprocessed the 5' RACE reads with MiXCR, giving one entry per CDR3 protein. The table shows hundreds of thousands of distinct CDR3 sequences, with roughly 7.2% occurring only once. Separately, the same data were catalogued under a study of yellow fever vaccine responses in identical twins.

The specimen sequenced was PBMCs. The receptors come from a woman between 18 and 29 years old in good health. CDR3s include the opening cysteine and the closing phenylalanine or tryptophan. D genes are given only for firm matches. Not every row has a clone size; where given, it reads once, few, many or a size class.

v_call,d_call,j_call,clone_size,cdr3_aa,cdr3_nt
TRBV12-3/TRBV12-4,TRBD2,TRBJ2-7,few,CASSRLAAGTYEQYF,TGTGCCAGCAGTCGACTAGCGGCCGGAACCTACGAGCAGTACTTC
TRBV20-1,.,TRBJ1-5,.,CSALPRDSNQPQHF,TGCAGTGCTCTGCCCAGGGATAGCAATCAGCCCCAGCATTTT
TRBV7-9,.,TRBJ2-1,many,CASSLGAAQLYEQFF,TGTGCCAGCAGCTTAGGAGCGGCGCAACTCTATGAGCAGTTCTTC
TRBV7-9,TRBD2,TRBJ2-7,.,CASSLDGAGGREQYF,TGTGCCAGCAGCTTAGACGGAGCGGGAGGGCGCGAGCAGTACTTC
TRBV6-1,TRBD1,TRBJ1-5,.,CASTPQQGSNQPQHF,TGTGCCAGCACCCCCCAACAGGGGAGCAATCAGCCCCAGCATTTT
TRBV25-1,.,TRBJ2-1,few,CASTNEGVHNEQFF,TGTGCCAGCACCAATGAGGGGGTTCACAATGAGCAGTTCTTC
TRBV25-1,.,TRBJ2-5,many,CASSQMDLQETQYF,TGTGCCAGCAGTCAGATGGATCTCCAAGAGACCCAGTACTTC
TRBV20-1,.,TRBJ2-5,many,CSARDLSTQETQYF,TGCAGTGCTAGAGATTTGTCAACCCAAGAGACCCAGTACTTC
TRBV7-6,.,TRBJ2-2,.,CASSLDPGGTGELFF,TGTGCCAGCAGCTTAGACCCCGGTGGGACCGGGGAGCTGTTTTTT
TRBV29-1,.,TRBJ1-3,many,CSVGRGASTGNTIYF,TGCAGCGTTGGAAGAGGGGCGAGTACTGGAAACACCATATATTTT
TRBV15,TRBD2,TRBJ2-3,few,CATSRDRGGWTDTQYF,TGTGCCACCAGCAGAGATCGGGGGGGCTGGACAGATACGCAGTATTTT
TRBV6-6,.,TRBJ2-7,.,CASSYRLHYEQYF,TGTGCCAGCAGTTACAGACTGCATTACGAGCAGTACTTC
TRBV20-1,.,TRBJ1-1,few,CSARGPINTEAFF,TGCAGTGCTAGAGGCCCAATAAACACTGAAGCTTTCTTT
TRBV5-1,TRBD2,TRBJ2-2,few,CASSLGRGSPPTPYTGELFF,TGCGCCAGCAGCTTGGGGCGGGGGAGTCCCCCTACTCCATACACCGGGGAGCTGTTTTTT
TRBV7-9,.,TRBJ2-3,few,CASSSLKYASSTDTQYF,TGTGCCAGCAGCTCCCTCAAATACGCTAGTAGCACAGATACGCAGTATTTT
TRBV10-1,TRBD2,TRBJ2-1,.,CASSESSGGAGNEQFF,TGCGCCAGCAGTGAGTCGAGCGGGGGGGCCGGGAATGAGCAGTTCTTC
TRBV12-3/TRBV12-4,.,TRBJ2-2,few,CASRTGHLNTGELFF,TGTGCCAGCAGGACGGGACACTTAAACACCGGGGAGCTGTTTTTT
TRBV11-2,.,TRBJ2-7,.,CASRGAFRSYEQYF,TGTGCCAGCCGTGGGGCATTTAGGTCCTACGAGCAGTACTTC
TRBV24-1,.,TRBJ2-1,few,CATGQGSSYNEQFF,TGTGCAACGGGGCAGGGGAGCTCCTACAATGAGCAGTTCTTC
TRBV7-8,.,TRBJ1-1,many,CASSLGVTEAFF,TGTGCCAGCAGCTTAGGGGTCACTGAAGCTTTCTTT
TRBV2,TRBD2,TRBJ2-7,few,CASRLEMGSGRSPYEQYF,TGTGCCAGCAGATTAGAAATGGGCAGCGGGAGATCCCCCTACGAGCAGTACTTC
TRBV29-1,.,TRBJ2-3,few,CSDLGTVSTDTQYF,TGCAGCGACTTGGGGACGGTTAGCACAGATACGCAGTATTTT
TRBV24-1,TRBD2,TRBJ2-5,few,CATSEGGATKETQYF,TGTGCCACCAGTGAGGGAGGGGCTACCAAGGAGACCCAGTACTTC
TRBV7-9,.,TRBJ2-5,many,CASRPGGLAETQYF,TGTGCCAGCAGACCCGGCGGACTTGCAGAGACCCAGTACTTC
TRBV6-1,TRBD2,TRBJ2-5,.,CASIRLAGDQETQYF,TGTGCCAGCATCAGGCTAGCGGGGGACCAAGAGACCCAGTACTTC
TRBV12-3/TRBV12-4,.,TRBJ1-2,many,CASSLPNGGYTF,TGTGCCAGCAGTTTACCTAACGGAGGCTACACCTTC
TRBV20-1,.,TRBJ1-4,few,CSAYTGPTNEKLFF,TGCAGTGCCTATACCGGGCCGACTAATGAAAAACTGTTTTTT
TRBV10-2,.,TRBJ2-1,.,CASFTGRSGNNEQFF,TGCGCCAGCTTCACAGGGCGTTCAGGCAACAATGAGCAGTTCTTC
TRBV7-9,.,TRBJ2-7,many,CASSVGHYEQYF,TGTGCCAGCAGCGTGGGCCACTACGAGCAGTACTTC
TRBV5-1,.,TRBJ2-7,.,CASSEERGAPHEQYF,TGCGCCAGCAGCGAGGAACGGGGCGCCCCGCACGAGCAGTACTTC
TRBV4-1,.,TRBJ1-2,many,CASSQDSSDNYGYTF,TGCGCCAGCAGCCAAGATTCCTCCGACAACTATGGCTACACCTTC
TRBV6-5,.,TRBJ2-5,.,CASSYSSAGQETQYF,TGTGCCAGCAGTTACTCGAGTGCGGGGCAAGAGACCCAGTACTTC
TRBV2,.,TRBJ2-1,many,CASRPLLENNEQFF,TGTGCCAGCAGGCCCCTCTTAGAGAACAATGAGCAGTTCTTC
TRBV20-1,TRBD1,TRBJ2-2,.,CSAKAGGNTGELFF,TGCAGTGCTAAAGCAGGGGGGAACACCGGGGAGCTGTTTTTT
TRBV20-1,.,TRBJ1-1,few,CSATGQLMNTEAFF,TGCAGTGCTACAGGACAGCTCATGAACACTGAAGCTTTCTTT
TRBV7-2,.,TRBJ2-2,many,CASSLGGVTGELFF,TGTGCCAGCAGCCTCGGAGGGGTTACCGGGGAGCTGTTTTTT
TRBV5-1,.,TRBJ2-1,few,CASSIRDQQPLHEQFF,TGCGCCAGCAGCATCCGGGACCAACAACCTTTACATGAGCAGTTCTTC
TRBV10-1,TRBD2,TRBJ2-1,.,CASSSGGVSEQFF,TGCGCCAGCAGTAGCGGGGGAGTAAGTGAGCAGTTCTTC
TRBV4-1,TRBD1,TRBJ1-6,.,CASSDRVNSPLHF,TGCGCCAGCAGCGACAGGGTTAATTCACCCCTCCACTTT
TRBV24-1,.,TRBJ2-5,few,CATSRTGNQETQYF,TGTGCCACCAGTCGAACGGGAAATCAAGAGACCCAGTACTTC
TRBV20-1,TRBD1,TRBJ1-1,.,CSAVRQGAEAFF,TGCAGTGCCGTAAGACAGGGTGCTGAAGCTTTCTTT
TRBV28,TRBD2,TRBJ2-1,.,CASSIEGTSGRNEQFF,TGTGCCAGCAGTATCGAGGGGACTAGCGGGAGGAATGAGCAGTTCTTC
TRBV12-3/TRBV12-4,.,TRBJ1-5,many,CASSDGGGNQPQHF,TGTGCCAGCAGTGACGGTGGGGGCAATCAGCCCCAGCATTTT
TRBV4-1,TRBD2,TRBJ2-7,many,CASSQVTSGSFHEQYF,TGCGCCAGCAGCCAAGTTACTAGCGGGAGTTTCCACGAGCAGTACTTC